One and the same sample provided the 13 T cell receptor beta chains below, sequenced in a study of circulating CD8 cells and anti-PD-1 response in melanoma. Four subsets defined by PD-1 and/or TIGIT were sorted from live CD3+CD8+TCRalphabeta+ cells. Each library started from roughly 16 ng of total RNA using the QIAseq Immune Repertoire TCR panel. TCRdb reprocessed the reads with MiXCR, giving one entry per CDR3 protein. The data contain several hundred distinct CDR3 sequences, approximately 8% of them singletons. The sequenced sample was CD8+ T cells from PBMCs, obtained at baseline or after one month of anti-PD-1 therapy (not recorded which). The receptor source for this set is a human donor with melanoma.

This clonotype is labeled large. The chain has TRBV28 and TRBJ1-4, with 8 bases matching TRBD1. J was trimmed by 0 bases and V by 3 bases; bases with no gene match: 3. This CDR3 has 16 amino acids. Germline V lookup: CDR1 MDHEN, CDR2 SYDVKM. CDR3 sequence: CASSFGQGPTNEKLFF. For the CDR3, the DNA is TGTGCCAGCAGTTTTGGACAGGGCCCAACTAATGAAAAACTGTTTTTT.

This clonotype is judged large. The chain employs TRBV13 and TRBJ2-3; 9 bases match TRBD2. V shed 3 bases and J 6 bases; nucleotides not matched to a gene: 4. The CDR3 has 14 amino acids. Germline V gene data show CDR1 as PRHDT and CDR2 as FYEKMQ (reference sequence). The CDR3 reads CASSFGTSRDTQYF. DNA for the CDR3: TGTGCCAGCAGCTTTGGGACTAGCCGGGATACGCAGTATTTT. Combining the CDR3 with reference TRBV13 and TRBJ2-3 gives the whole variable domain AAGVIQSPRHLIKEKRETATLKCYPIPRHDTVYWYQQGPGQDPQFLISFYEKMQSDKGSIPDRFSAQQFSDYHSELNMSSLELGDSALYFCASSFGTSRDTQYFGPGTRLTVL.

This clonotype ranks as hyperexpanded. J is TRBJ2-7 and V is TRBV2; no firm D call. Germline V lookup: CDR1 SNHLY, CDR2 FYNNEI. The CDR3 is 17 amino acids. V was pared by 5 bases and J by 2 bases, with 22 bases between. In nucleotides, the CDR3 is TGTGCCAGCAGTACCCCAGCGAGTCAGATGATTACCTACGAGCAGTACTTC. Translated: CASSTPASQMITYEQYF.

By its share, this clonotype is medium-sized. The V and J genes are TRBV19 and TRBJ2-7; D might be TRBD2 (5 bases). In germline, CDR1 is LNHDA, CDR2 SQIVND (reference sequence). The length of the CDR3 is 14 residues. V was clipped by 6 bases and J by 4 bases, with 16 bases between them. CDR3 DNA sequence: TGTGCCAGTAGCCCCTGGGCGGGCCTTTACGAGCAGTACTTC. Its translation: CASSPWAGLYEQYF. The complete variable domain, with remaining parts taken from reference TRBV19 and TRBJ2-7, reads DGGITQSPKYLFRKEGQNVTLSCEQNLNHDAMYWYRQDPGQGLRLIYYSQIVNDFQKGDIAEGYSVSREKKESFPLTVTSAQKNPTAFYLCASSPWAGLYEQYFGPGTRLTVT.

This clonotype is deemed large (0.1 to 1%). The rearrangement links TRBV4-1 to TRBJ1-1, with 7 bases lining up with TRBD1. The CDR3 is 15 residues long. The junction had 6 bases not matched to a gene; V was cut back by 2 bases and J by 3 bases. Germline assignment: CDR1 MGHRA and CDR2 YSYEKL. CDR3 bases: TGCGCCAGCAGCCAACCTTACACAGGGGACACTGAAGCTTTCTTT. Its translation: CASSQPYTGDTEAFF.

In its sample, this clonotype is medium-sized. CDR3 sequence: CASSLLLQEEAFF. The CDR3 DNA sequence: TGTGCCAGCAGTTTATTGTTACAGGAGGAAGCTTTCTTT. The chain uses TRBV27 and TRBJ1-1; TRBD1 might be the D (5 bases). Deletions cut 1 base from V and 8 bases from J, with 11 bases between. Germline V gene sequence: CDR1 MNHEY, CDR2 SMNVEV (reference sequence). The CDR3 has 13 amino acids.

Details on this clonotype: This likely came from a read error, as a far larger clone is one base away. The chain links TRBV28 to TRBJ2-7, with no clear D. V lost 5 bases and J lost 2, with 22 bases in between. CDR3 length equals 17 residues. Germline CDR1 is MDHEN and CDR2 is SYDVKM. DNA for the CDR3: TGTGCCAGCAGTCCCCCAGCGAGTCAGATGATTACCTACGAGCAGTACTTC. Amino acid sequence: CASSPPASQMITYEQYF. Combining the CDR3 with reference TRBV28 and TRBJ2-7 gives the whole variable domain DVKVTQSSRYLVKRTGEKVFLECVQDMDHENMFWYRQDPGLGLRLIYFSYDVKMKEKGDIPEGYSVSREKKERFSLILESASTNQTSMYLCASSPPASQMITYEQYFGPGTRLTVT.

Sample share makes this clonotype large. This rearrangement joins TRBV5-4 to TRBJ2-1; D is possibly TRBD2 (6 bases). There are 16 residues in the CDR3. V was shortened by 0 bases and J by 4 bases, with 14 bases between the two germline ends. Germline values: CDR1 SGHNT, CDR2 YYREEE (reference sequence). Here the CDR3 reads CASSLGGVPPYNEQFF. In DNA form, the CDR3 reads TGTGCCAGCAGCTTGGGCGGGGTGCCTCCTTACAATGAGCAGTTCTTC.

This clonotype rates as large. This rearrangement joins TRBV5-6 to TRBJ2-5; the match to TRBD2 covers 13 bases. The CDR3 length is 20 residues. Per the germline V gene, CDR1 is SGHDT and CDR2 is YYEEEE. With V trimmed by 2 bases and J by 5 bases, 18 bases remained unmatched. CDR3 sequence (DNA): TGTGCCAGCAGCTTCCTACGGACTAGCGGGAGACGCGGGGGACAGGAGACCCAGTACTTC. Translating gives CASSFLRTSGRRGGQETQYF. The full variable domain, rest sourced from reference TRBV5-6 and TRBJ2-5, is DAGVTQSPTHLIKTRGQQVTLRCSPKSGHDTVSWYQQALGQGPQFIFQYYEEEERQRGNFPDRFSGHQFPNYSSELNVNALLLGDSALYLCASSFLRTSGRRGGQETQYFGPGTRLLVL.

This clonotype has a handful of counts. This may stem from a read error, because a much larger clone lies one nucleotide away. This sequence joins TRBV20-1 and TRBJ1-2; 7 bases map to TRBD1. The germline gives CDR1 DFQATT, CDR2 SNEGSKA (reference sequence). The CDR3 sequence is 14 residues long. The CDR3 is CRARDWTGSYGYTF. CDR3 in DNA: TGCAGGGCTAGAGATTGGACAGGCTCTTATGGCTACACCTTC.

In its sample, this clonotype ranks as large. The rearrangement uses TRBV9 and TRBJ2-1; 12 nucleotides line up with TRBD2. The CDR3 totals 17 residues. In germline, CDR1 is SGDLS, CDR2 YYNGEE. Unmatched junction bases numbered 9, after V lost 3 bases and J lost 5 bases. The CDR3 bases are TGTGCCAGCAGCGGTGTCCCACTAGCGGGGGGAAACAATGAGCAGTTCTTC. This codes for CASSGVPLAGGNNEQFF.

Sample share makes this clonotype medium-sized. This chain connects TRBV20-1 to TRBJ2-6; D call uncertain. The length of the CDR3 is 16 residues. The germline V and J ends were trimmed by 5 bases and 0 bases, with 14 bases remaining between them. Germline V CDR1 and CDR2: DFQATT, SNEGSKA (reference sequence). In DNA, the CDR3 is TGCAGTGCTGTCGGCCCGGATCTCTCTGGGGCCAACGTCCTGACTTTC. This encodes CSAVGPDLSGANVLTF.

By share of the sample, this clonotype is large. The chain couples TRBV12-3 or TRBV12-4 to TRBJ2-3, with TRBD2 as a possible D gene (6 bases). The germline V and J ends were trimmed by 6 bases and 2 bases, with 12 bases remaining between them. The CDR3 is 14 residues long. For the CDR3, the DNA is TGTGCCAGCAGCCCGGGGGTTTCCACAGATACGCAGTATTTT. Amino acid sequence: CASSPGVSTDTQYF.